Listed below are T cell receptor beta chains from one sample, sequenced in a study of blood T cell repertoires in COVID-19. Profiled with immunoSEQ multiplex PCR; TCRdb holds only in-frame clones, not every one. The sample consists of about 50,000 clones, approximately 90% of them appearing once. Input material: peripheral blood. These receptors were obtained from a man aged 35 to 55 with acute or convalescent COVID-19. The CDR3 runs from the conserved cysteine through the conserved F or W. D genes are given only for firm matches. For some rows the clone size is stated as once, few or many, or as a class when expanded; others skip it.

V	D	J	size	DNA	CDR3
TRBV19	TRBD1	TRBJ2-4	.	TGTGCCAGTAGTATAACGTCCAGGGGGCGCGTGGTGGACATTCAGTACTTC	CASSITSRGRVVDIQYF
TRBV19	.	TRBJ1-5	.	TGTGCCAGTAGTATCCGGGTCAATCAGCCCCAGCATTTT	CASSIRVNQPQHF
TRBV19	.	TRBJ1-1	.	TGTGCCAGTAGTCCCCGTCAGGTGAACACTGAAGCTTTCTTT	CASSPRQVNTEAFF
TRBV5-1	TRBD1	TRBJ2-7	.	TGCGCCAGCAGCTTACAGGGGGCTGGCTACGAGCAGTACTTC	CASSLQGAGYEQYF
TRBV24-1	TRBD2	TRBJ2-1	.	TGTGCCACCAGTGATTTGCAGGCGGGAGGGGACTACAATGAGCAGTTCTTC	CATSDLQAGGDYNEQFF
TRBV5-1	TRBD2	TRBJ2-1	once	TGCGCCAGCAGCACGGTAGCGGGATACAATGAGCAGTTCTTC	CASSTVAGYNEQFF
TRBV11-2	.	TRBJ2-2	.	TGTGCCAGCAGCTTAGTCAGGGCCGCCGGGGAGCTGTTTTTT	CASSLVRAAGELFF
TRBV6-1	.	TRBJ1-1	.	TGTGCCAGCAGTGAAGCGGGGCAGGGCGGGGGTGAAGCTTTCTTT	CASSEAGQGGGEAFF
TRBV18	.	TRBJ2-2	.	TGTGCCAGCTCACCCGGGGAAGGAACCGGGGAGCTGTTTTTT	CASSPGEGTGELFF
TRBV7-8	TRBD1	TRBJ2-1	.	TGTGCCAGCAGCTCAAGACCGGGACAGGCTTCATACAATGAGCAGTTCTTC	CASSSRPGQASYNEQFF
TRBV6-2/TRBV6-3	.	TRBJ1-5	.	TGTGCCAGCAGCAACAGGGATCAGCCCCAGCATTTT	CASSNRDQPQHF
TRBV19	.	TRBJ1-5	once	TGTGCCAGTAGTATGGGGGCTTGGGGGAATCAGCCCCAGCATTTT	CASSMGAWGNQPQHF
TRBV24-1	.	TRBJ2-1	.	TGTGCCACCAGTGATGGAGTCAATGAGCAGTTCTTC	CATSDGVNEQFF
TRBV19	TRBD1	TRBJ1-5	.	TGTGCCAGTAGAGTGGACAGGGGGCAAGGTCAGCCCCAGCATTTT	CASRVDRGQGQPQHF
TRBV4-2	.	TRBJ2-7	.	TGTGCCAGCAGCCAAGATTGGGCTAGCGCTTCCTACGAGCAGTACTTC	CASSQDWASASYEQYF
TRBV11-2	TRBD1	TRBJ1-2	.	TGTGCCAGCAGCTTAGCCGGACAGGGAGGCTACACCTTC	CASSLAGQGGYTF
TRBV5-1	TRBD1	TRBJ2-5	.	TGCGCCAGCAGCTCCGCAGGGGGTAGAGAGACCCAGTACTTC	CASSSAGGRETQYF
TRBV6-2/TRBV6-3	TRBD1	TRBJ2-3	.	TGTGCCAGCAGTTACCTTACAGGGGGCCTGACAGATACGCAGTATTTT	CASSYLTGGLTDTQYF
TRBV9	TRBD2	TRBJ2-1	.	TGTGCCAGCAGCCTTGGACTAGCGGGAGTCTATGAGCAGTTCTTC	CASSLGLAGVYEQFF
TRBV5-4	TRBD2	TRBJ2-7	once	TGTGCCAGCAGCTTGGCCCGTAGCGGGAGGACCTACGAGCAGTACTTC	CASSLARSGRTYEQYF
TRBV28	.	TRBJ1-2	.	TGTGCCAGCAGTTTATCGTCCTGGGGCGACTATGGCTACACCTTC	CASSLSSWGDYGYTF
TRBV6-5	.	TRBJ2-7	.	TGTGCCAGCAGTATAGGGGACAACGCCTACGAGCAGTACTTC	CASSIGDNAYEQYF
TRBV7-9	TRBD2	TRBJ2-3	.	TGTGCCAGCAGCTTACGAAGCGGGGCTAGCACAGATACGCAGTATTTT	CASSLRSGASTDTQYF
TRBV3-1/TRBV3-2	TRBD1	TRBJ1-2	.	TGTGCCAGCAGCCGCACCGGTCCGGGACAGCTCTATGGCTACACCTTC	CASSRTGPGQLYGYTF
TRBV27	.	TRBJ1-2	once	TGTGCCAGCAGTTTAGGGGGGTCTAACTATGGCTACACCTTC	CASSLGGSNYGYTF
TRBV6-6	.	TRBJ2-7	once	TGTGCCAGCAGCCGGGAGTCCTACGAGCAGTACTTC	CASSRESYEQYF
TRBV15	TRBD1	TRBJ1-6	.	TGTGCCACCAGCAGAGACAGGGGGCGCTTTAATTCACCCCTCCACTTT	CATSRDRGRFNSPLHF
TRBV6-5	.	TRBJ1-1	.	TGTGCCAGCAGTTTGACAGCGAACACTGAAGCTTTCTTT	CASSLTANTEAFF
TRBV10-3	.	TRBJ1-5	.	TGTGCCATCAGTGAGGGGAGCTGGGGCAATCAGCCCCAGCATTTT	CAISEGSWGNQPQHF
TRBV7-2	.	TRBJ1-6	.	TGTGCCAGCAGACCTATGGGCGGGAAGTTTGTGTATTCACCCCTCCACTTT	CASRPMGGKFVYSPLHF
TRBV19	.	TRBJ1-1	.	TGTGCCAGTCAATATCAGATTTTCACTGAAGCTTTCTTT	CASQYQIFTEAFF
TRBV6-6	TRBD2	TRBJ2-3	once	TGTGCCAGCAGTCAGGGACTAGCGGGATACACAGATACGCAGTATTTT	CASSQGLAGYTDTQYF